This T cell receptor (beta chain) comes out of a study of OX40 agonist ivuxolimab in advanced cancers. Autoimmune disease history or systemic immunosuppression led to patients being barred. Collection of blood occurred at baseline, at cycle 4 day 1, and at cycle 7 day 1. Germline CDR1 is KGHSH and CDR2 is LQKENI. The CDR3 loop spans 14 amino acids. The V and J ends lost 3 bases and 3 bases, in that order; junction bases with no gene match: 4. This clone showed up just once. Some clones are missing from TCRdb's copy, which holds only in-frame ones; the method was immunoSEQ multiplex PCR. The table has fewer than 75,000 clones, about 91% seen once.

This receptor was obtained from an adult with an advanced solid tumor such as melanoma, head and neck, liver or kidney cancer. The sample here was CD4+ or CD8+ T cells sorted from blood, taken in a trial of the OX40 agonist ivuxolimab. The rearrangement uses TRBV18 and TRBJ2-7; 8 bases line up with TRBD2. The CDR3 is CASSPGLAGYEQYF. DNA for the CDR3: TGTGCCAGCTCACCGGGGCTAGCGGGCTACGAGCAGTACTTC.